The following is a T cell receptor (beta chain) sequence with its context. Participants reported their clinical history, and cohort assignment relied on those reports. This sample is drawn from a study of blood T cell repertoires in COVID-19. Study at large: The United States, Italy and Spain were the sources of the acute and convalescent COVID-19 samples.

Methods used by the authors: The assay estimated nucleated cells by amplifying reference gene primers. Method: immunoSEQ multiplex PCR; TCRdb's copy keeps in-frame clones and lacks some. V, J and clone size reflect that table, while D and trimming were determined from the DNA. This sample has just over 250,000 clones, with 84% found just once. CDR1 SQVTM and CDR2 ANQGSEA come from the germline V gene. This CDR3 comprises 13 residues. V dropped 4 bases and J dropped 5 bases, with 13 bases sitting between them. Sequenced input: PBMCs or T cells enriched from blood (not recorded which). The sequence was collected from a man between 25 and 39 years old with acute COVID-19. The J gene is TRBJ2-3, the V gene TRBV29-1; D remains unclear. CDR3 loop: CSVAPASGDTQYF. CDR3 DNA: TGCAGCGTTGCTCCTGCCAGTGGAGATACGCAGTATTTT.